These 19 T cell receptor beta chains came from one sample sequenced in a study of blood T cells in healthy people across ages. The use of a sample-barcoded 5' primer and a J-beta primer mix characterized a second PCR of roughly 6 to 11 cycles. TCRdb re-derived calls from the 5' RACE reads in MiXCR, one entry per CDR3 protein. The table has about 580,000 distinct CDR3 sequences, around 48% seen once; the top ten hold approximately 25%. The sample consisted of blood. The receptors here all came from an older man in good health.

This chain links TRBV11-3 with TRBJ2-1; D is undetermined. Per the germline V gene, CDR1 is SGHNT and CDR2 is YENEEA. Trimming removed 3 bases from V and 2 bases from J, with 11 bases in between. CDR3 length: 15 residues. The CDR3 spells CASSFRKGPYNEQFF. The CDR3 DNA follows: TGTGCCAGCAGCTTTCGGAAGGGCCCCTACAATGAGCAGTTCTTC.

This clonotype was observed once. The rearrangement links TRBV11-2 to TRBJ2-4, with TRBD1 matching over 8 bases. The trim removed 2 bases at V and 7 bases at J, leaving 7 bases unmatched. In germline, CDR1 is SGHAT, CDR2 FQNNGV. The CDR3 loop spans 15 amino acids. The DNA for the CDR3 is TGTGCCAGCAGCTTACGTACAGGGGGTCAGAACATTCAGTACTTC. Protein product: CASSLRTGGQNIQYF.

The chain is built from TRBV15 and TRBJ2-1; D uncertain. The germline gives CDR1 LNHNV, CDR2 YYDKDF (reference sequence). Trimming pared 5 bases from V and 0 bases from J, leaving 11 bases between. The CDR3 runs 15 residues. In DNA, the CDR3 is TGTGCCACCAGCCGTACTTCCGTCTCCTACAATGAGCAGTTCTTC. Translating gives CATSRTSVSYNEQFF.

This clonotype appeared a single time. The chain has TRBV11-2 and TRBJ2-7; D call uncertain. Per germline, CDR1 SGHAT and CDR2 FQNNGV. The CDR3 extends over 15 amino acids. V shed 6 bases and J shed 1 base, with 16 bases lying between them. The CDR3 nucleotides are TGTGCCAGCAGTACCGGGTCCTTCGGGTCCTACGAGCAGTACTTC. Translated: CASSTGSFGSYEQYF.

This clonotype has just a few counts. This CDR3 is CASSLFPTGVRYEQYF. CDR3 nucleotide sequence: TGTGCCAGCAGTCTTTTCCCGACAGGGGTACGATACGAGCAGTACTTC. The chain joins TRBV27 to TRBJ2-7, with TRBD1 matching over 8 bases. V gave up 5 bases and J gave up 4 bases; unmatched junction bases: 13. The germline V gene encodes CDR1 MNHEY and CDR2 SMNVEV (reference sequence). The CDR3 loop spans 16 amino acids.

This clonotype appeared many times. The genes are TRBV6-6 and TRBJ2-1; 8 nucleotides line up with TRBD1. After removal of 0 bases from V and 6 bases from J, the junction contained 1 base not matched to a gene. The CDR3 spans 14 residues. CDR1 and CDR2 from the germline V gene are MNHNY and SVGAGI (reference sequence). In DNA, the CDR3 is TGTGCCAGCAGTTACTCTGACAGGGGCAATGAGCAGTTCTTC. Encoded protein: CASSYSDRGNEQFF.

The chain carries TRBV20-1 and TRBJ2-7, with no clear D. The CDR3 contains 13 residues. Germline CDR1 reads DFQATT; CDR2 reads SNEGSKA (reference sequence). Deletions cut 2 bases from V and 5 bases from J, with 13 bases between. As DNA, the CDR3 is TGCAGTGCTAGACCTTCGGATCCCCACGAGCAGTACTTC. Its translation: CSARPSDPHEQYF.

The chain carries TRBV10-3 and TRBJ2-7; TRBD2 aligns across 13 bases. V shed 6 bases and J 6 bases; nucleotides not matched to a gene: 17. CDR1 is ENHRY, CDR2 SYGVKD, per germline. The CDR3 covers 18 residues. CDR3 loop: CAIRLRGSGTSGTSEQYF. As DNA, the CDR3 is TGTGCCATCAGACTGAGGGGATCCGGGACTAGCGGGACGAGCGAGCAGTACTTC.

This CDR3 reads CSARWSGGNQPQHF. The CDR3 nucleotides are TGCAGTGCTAGGTGGTCTGGGGGGAATCAGCCCCAGCATTTT. This chain connects TRBV20-1 to TRBJ1-5, with D tentatively TRBD1 (5 bases). Germline CDR1 and CDR2: DFQATT and SNEGSKA (reference sequence). V lost 3 bases, J lost 4 bases, and 13 bases lay in between. The CDR3 is made up of 14 amino acids.

This clonotype was recorded a few times. V is TRBV20-1 and J is TRBJ2-1; possibly TRBD1 for D (6 bases). V lost 5 bases to trimming and J lost 5 bases, with 16 bases between them. CDR3 length: 14 residues. Germline V gives CDR1 DFQATT, CDR2 SNEGSKA (reference sequence). The CDR3 DNA sequence: TGCAGTGCTCTGACTGGGACATCCCACAATGAGCAGTTCTTC. Translating it yields CSALTGTSHNEQFF.

This clonotype was detected only a few times. The rearrangement links TRBV4-3 to TRBJ1-3; tentative D call: TRBD1 (6 bases). The germline V gene has CDR1 LGHNA and CDR2 YSLEER. The CDR3 covers 14 residues. Trimming cost V 6 bases and J 3 bases, with 12 bases left between them. The CDR3 spells CASRHRDIGNTIYF. The CDR3 nucleotides read TGCGCCAGCAGACACCGGGACATTGGAAACACCATATATTTT.

The V gene is TRBV2, the J gene TRBJ2-3; D gene ambiguous. Germline V lookup: CDR1 SNHLY, CDR2 FYNNEI. The ends were cut back, 5 bases at V and 3 bases at J, with 9 bases in the middle. CDR3 length equals 13 residues. The CDR3 DNA sequence: TGTGCCAGCAGTTTAATCCTAACAGATACGCAGTATTTT. Its protein product is CASSLILTDTQYF.

This clonotype came up many times. The chain links TRBV6-5 to TRBJ2-1; 9 positions match TRBD1. Germline trimming cut 3 bases from V and 3 bases from J; bases unmatched to any gene: 6. Germline V gene data show CDR1 as MNHEY and CDR2 as SVGAGI. This CDR3 region has 16 residues. This CDR3 is CASSYSGTGYYNEQFF. CDR3 bases: TGTGCCAGCAGTTATTCCGGGACAGGGTACTACAATGAGCAGTTCTTC.

V usage is TRBV7-9 and J usage is TRBJ2-6; no clear D. Looked up from germline, CDR1 is SEHNR and CDR2 is FQNEAQ (reference sequence). The CDR3 is made up of 19 amino acids. Trimming left V 4 bases short and J 0 bases short, with 19 bases between. In DNA form, the CDR3 reads TGTGCCAGCAGCTCCCACCCGAGCCAGGTGCACTCTGGGGCCAACGTCCTGACTTTC. Amino acids: CASSSHPSQVHSGANVLTF.

This rearrangement joins TRBV20-1 to TRBJ2-1; 9 bases are shared with TRBD1. The DNA matches TRBJ2-7 better at its end, which makes the J call doubtful. This CDR3 spans 19 amino acids. From germline, CDR1 is DFQATT and CDR2 SNEGSKA (reference sequence). Here the CDR3 reads CSARGTGTGSRISYNEQYF. The CDR3 DNA reads as TGCAGTGCTAGGGGAACCGGGACAGGGTCCAGAATCTCCTACAATGAGCAGTACTTC.

The chain links TRBV7-2 to TRBJ2-1, with 8 bases fitting TRBD2. The germline CDR1 and CDR2 sequences are SGHTA and FQGNSA. This CDR3 has 12 residues. J was trimmed by 8 bases and V by 5 bases; bases with no gene match: 2. CDR3 region: CASSRTSYEQFF. The CDR3, as DNA: TGTGCCAGCAGCCGGACTAGCTATGAGCAGTTCTTC.

The chain joins TRBV10-1 to TRBJ2-7, with 7 bases identical to TRBD2. Per the germline V gene, CDR1 is WNHNN and CDR2 is SYGVQD (reference sequence). The CDR3 is 14 residues long. V lost 0 bases and J lost 6; bases outside the gene matches: 5. CDR3 loop: CASSESTGGSEQYF. The CDR3 region has the DNA TGCGCCAGCAGTGAGTCAACCGGGGGGTCCGAGCAGTACTTC.

In its sample, this clonotype was seen many times. The chain carries TRBV29-1 and TRBJ2-5; D is ambiguous. V was trimmed by 6 bases and J by 1 base, leaving 12 bases between them. The germline CDR1 and CDR2 sequences are SQVTM and ANQGSEA. The CDR3 contains 13 residues. CDR3 protein: CSVAASSQETQYF. The CDR3 nucleotides read TGCAGCGTCGCCGCCAGTTCCCAAGAGACCCAGTACTTC.

The chain links TRBV9 to TRBJ2-7; tentatively, D is TRBD1 or TRBD2 (5 bases each). V was cut by 2 bases and J by 1 base, with 13 bases left in between. CDR1 and CDR2 (germline): SGDLS, YYNGEE. The CDR3 has 15 residues. The CDR3 protein is CASSVAGGRSYEQYF. The CDR3 DNA sequence: TGTGCCAGCAGCGTCGCTGGGGGTAGGTCCTACGAGCAGTACTTC.